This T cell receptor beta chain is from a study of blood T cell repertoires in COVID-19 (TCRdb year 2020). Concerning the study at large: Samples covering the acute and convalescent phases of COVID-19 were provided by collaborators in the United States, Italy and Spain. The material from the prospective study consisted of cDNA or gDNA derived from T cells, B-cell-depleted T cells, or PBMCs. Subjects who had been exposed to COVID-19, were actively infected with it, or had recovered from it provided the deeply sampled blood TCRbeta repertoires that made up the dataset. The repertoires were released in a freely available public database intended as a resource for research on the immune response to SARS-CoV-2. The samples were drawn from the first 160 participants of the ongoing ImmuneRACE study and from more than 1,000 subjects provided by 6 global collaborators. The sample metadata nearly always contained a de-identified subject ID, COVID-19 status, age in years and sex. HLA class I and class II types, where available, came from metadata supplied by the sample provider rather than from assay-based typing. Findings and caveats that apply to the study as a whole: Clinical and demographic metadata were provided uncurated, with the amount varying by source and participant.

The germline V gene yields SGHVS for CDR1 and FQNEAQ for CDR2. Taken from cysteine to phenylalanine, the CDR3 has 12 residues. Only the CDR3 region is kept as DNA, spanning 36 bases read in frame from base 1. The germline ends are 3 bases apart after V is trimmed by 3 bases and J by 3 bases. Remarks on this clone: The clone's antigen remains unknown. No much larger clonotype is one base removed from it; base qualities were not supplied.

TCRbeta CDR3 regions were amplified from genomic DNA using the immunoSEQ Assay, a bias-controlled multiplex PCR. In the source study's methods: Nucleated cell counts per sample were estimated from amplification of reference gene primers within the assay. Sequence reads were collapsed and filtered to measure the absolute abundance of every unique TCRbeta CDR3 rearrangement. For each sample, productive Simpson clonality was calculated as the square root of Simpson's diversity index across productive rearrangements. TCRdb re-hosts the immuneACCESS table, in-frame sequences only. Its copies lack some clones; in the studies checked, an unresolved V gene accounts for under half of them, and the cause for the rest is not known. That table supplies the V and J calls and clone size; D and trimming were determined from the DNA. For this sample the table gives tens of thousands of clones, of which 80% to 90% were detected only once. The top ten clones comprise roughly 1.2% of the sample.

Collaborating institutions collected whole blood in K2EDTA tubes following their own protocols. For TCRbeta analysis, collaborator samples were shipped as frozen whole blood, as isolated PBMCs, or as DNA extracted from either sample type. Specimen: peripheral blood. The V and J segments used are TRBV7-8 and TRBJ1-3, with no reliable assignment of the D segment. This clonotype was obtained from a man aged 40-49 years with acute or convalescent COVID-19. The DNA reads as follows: TGTGCCAGCAGCTTCAGTGGAAACACCATATATTTT. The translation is CASSFSGNTIYF.